The 32 T cell receptor beta chains presented below share a single source sample, sequenced in a study of T cell responses to AZD1222 COVID-19 vaccine. TCRdb's copy holds only in-frame clones and misses some; the assay was immunoSEQ multiplex PCR. Altogether 85,000 to 120,000 clones are present, 86% being singletons, with the ten largest covering less than 6%. This specimen consisted of peripheral blood, obtained on day 0 of AZD1222 vaccination. The origin of the receptors is an adult in good health.

This clone was observed a handful of times. CDR3 DNA: TGTGCCAGCGAGAGCCGGGGGACGGGGTTCTTC. Its translation: CASESRGTGFF. The chain combines TRBV6-5 with TRBJ2-1; weak D call: TRBD2 (6 bases). Germline CDR1 is MNHEY and CDR2 is SVGAGI. This CDR3 comprises 11 residues. Trimming pared 8 bases from V and 15 bases from J, leaving 17 bases between.

The CDR3 DNA follows: TGCGCCAGCAGCTTGGAGACTGGGGGAACGGAGCAGTACTTC. This sequence encodes CASSLETGGTEQYF. V gene TRBV5-1 combines with J gene TRBJ2-7; D possibly uses TRBD1 or TRBD2 (5 bases each). The V gene's germline CDR1 is SGHRS and CDR2 YFSETQ. This CDR3 has 14 residues. V dropped 0 bases and J dropped 7 bases, with 14 bases sitting between them.

V is TRBV3-1 (or the pseudogene TRBV3-2) and J is TRBJ1-4; D might be TRBD1 (5 bases). Germline assignment: CDR1 LGHDT and CDR2 YNNKEL (reference sequence). The CDR3 extends over 14 amino acids. Between the trimmed V and J ends, which lost 4 bases and 8 bases, there was a span of 14 bases. CDR3 sequence reads: CASSPGRVQEKLFF. The CDR3 DNA follows: TGTGCCAGCAGCCCTGGCAGGGTCCAAGAAAAACTGTTTTTT.

This clone appeared once. The genes are TRBV28 and TRBJ1-2, with 7 bases fitting TRBD1. J was trimmed by 0 bases and V by 2 bases; bases with no gene match: 3. Germline assignment: CDR1 MDHEN and CDR2 SYDVKM. The CDR3 has 15 amino acids. CDR3 coding DNA: TGTGCCAGCAGTTTACAGGGGGTATCTAACTATGGCTACACCTTC. Encoded protein: CASSLQGVSNYGYTF.

Written as DNA, the CDR3 is TGTGCCAGCAGCACCGACGCAAGCAACTACGAGCAGTACTTC. Its translation: CASSTDASNYEQYF. This sequence joins TRBV7-9 and TRBJ2-7; D not resolved. The germline V gene has CDR1 SEHNR and CDR2 FQNEAQ (reference sequence). The CDR3 runs 14 residues. The V end lost 5 bases, the J end lost 3 bases, and 14 bases lay between the germline ends.

The rearrangement uses TRBV29-1 and TRBJ2-1; 8 bases match TRBD2. The V gene end was trimmed by 7 bases and the J gene end by 9 bases; junction bases not matched to a gene: 14. Looked up from germline, CDR1 is SQVTM and CDR2 is ANQGSEA. This CDR3 comprises 14 residues. This CDR3 is CSAAAGALGGEQFF. The CDR3, as DNA: TGCAGCGCAGCAGCGGGAGCCCTCGGGGGTGAGCAGTTCTTC.

The CDR3 sequence is CASSLGGVTDTQYF. CDR3 nucleotides: TGCGCCAGCAGCTTGGGTGGGGTTACAGATACGCAGTATTTT. The V call is TRBV5-1, the J call TRBJ2-3; D remains ambiguous. The ends were cut back, 0 bases at V and 3 bases at J, with 8 bases in the middle. In germline, CDR1 is SGHRS, CDR2 YFSETQ. This CDR3 region has 14 residues.

The CDR3 bases are TGTGCCAGCAGACCCGACAGGGGTACCTACAATGAGCAGTTCTTC. This gives the protein CASRPDRGTYNEQFF. The chain links TRBV27 to TRBJ2-1; 8 bases fit TRBD1. The germline CDR1 and CDR2 sequences are MNHEY and SMNVEV (reference sequence). The trim removed 6 bases at V and 2 bases at J, leaving 6 bases unmatched. This CDR3 region has 15 residues.

The chain is built from TRBV11-2 and TRBJ1-1; maybe TRBD1 (6 bases). Trimming took off 5 bases at V and 3 bases at J, with 16 bases between the two ends. The CDR3 extends over 15 amino acids. The germline V gene encodes CDR1 SGHAT and CDR2 FQNNGV. Written as DNA, the CDR3 is TGTGCCAGCAGCCTTGGGACCAGGGGACACACTGAAGCTTTCTTT. Its translation: CASSLGTRGHTEAFF.

The rearrangement joins TRBV4-1 to TRBJ1-2, with no clear D. V was cut by 1 base and J by 8 bases, with 14 bases left in between. The CDR3 has 14 amino acids. Germline-derived CDR1 and CDR2 are MGHRA and YSYEKL. CDR3 protein: CASSQVGRSGGYTF. In DNA, the CDR3 is TGCGCCAGCAGCCAAGTCGGGAGATCAGGCGGCTACACCTTC.

The chain employs TRBV2 and TRBJ1-5; maybe TRBD1 (6 bases). Deletions cut 6 bases from V and 7 bases from J, with 19 bases between. CDR3 length equals 15 residues. Germline V gene sequence: CDR1 SNHLY, CDR2 FYNNEI. CDR3 residues: CASSTTGSLRQPQHF. DNA for the CDR3: TGTGCCAGCAGCACCACAGGGTCATTAAGGCAGCCCCAGCATTTT.

The chain links TRBV7-2 to TRBJ1-2; a possible D gene is TRBD1 (5 bases). Germline loops: CDR1 SGHTA, CDR2 FQGNSA. The V end lost 5 bases, the J end lost 8 bases, and 15 bases lay between the germline ends. This CDR3 contains 13 residues. CDR3 region: CASSPFSGGGYTF. The CDR3 DNA sequence: TGTGCCAGCAGCCCATTTTCGGGGGGAGGCTACACCTTC.

This rearrangement joins TRBV7-9 to TRBJ2-3; 7 bases align to TRBD2. The CDR3 spans 15 residues. V shed 0 bases and J 1 base; nucleotides not matched to a gene: 1. Germline loops: CDR1 SEHNR, CDR2 FQNEAQ (reference sequence). The CDR3 DNA reads TGTGCCAGCAGCTTAGCCAGCGGGGGCACAGATACGCAGTATTTT. This gives the protein CASSLASGGTDTQYF.

The chain couples TRBV18 to TRBJ2-7, with 7 nucleotides matching TRBD1. With V trimmed by 3 bases and J by 2 bases, 4 bases remained unmatched. Germline CDR1 is KGHSH and CDR2 is LQKENI. This CDR3 spans 14 amino acids. CDR3 DNA sequence: TGTGCCAGCTCACCGATGGACAGGACCTACGAGCAGTACTTC. Translation gives CASSPMDRTYEQYF.

The chain has TRBV18 and TRBJ1-5; 9 bases agree with TRBD1. J gave up 4 bases and V 6 bases, and 7 bases lay outside the gene matches. The germline V gene has CDR1 KGHSH and CDR2 LQKENI. The CDR3 has 15 residues. The DNA for the CDR3 is TGTGCCAGCTCGTCCGGGACAGGGATGAATCAGCCCCAGCATTTT. Translated: CASSSGTGMNQPQHF.

This clone occurred once. The rearrangement uses TRBV19 and TRBJ2-3; TRBD1 aligns across 7 bases. The germline V gene has CDR1 LNHDA and CDR2 SQIVND (reference sequence). This CDR3 region has 15 residues. V lost 6 bases and J lost 4; bases outside the gene matches: 10. This CDR3 is CASSQTQGVSDTQYF. The DNA of the CDR3 is TGTGCCAGTAGCCAAACTCAGGGGGTCTCAGATACGCAGTATTTT.

Comment on this clone: Sequence at one end of the junction differs from germline and may be a read error. The V gene is TRBV12-3 or TRBV12-4, the J gene TRBJ1-4, with TRBD1 as a possible D gene (6 bases). The CDR3 extends over 13 amino acids. The CDR3 spells CASSFLGQNNRVF. In nucleotides, the CDR3 is TGTGCCAGCAGTTTTCTTGGCCAGAACAACAGGGTTTTT.

In its sample, this clone was seen a few times. The chain is built from TRBV5-4 and TRBJ2-3; 9 nucleotides line up with TRBD2. The V gene's germline CDR1 is SGHNT and CDR2 YYREEE (reference sequence). The CDR3 extends over 15 amino acids. Unmatched junction bases numbered 7, after V lost 6 bases and J lost 2 bases. CDR3: CASKLAGRLTDTQYF. As DNA, the CDR3 is TGTGCCAGCAAACTAGCGGGCAGACTCACAGATACGCAGTATTTT.

This chain uses TRBV23-1 with TRBJ2-1; a possible D gene is TRBD1 (5 bases). TRBV23-1 is placed among ORFs of uncertain function. The CDR3 length is 14 residues. V was pared by 1 base and J by 9 bases, with 13 bases between. CDR3 loop: CASSQLGHRGEQFF. In DNA form, the CDR3 reads TGCGCCAGCAGTCAATTAGGTCATAGGGGTGAGCAGTTCTTC.

This chain connects TRBV29-1 to TRBJ1-1; TRBD1 aligns across 10 bases. CDR3 length: 13 residues. The V gene end was trimmed by 7 bases and the J gene end by 4 bases; junction bases not matched to a gene: 6. Germline-derived CDR1 and CDR2 are SQVTM and ANQGSEA. The CDR3 here is CSATGGWGTEAFF. DNA of the CDR3: TGCAGCGCGACAGGGGGCTGGGGCACTGAAGCTTTCTTT.

The CDR3 bases are TGCGCCAGCAGGGGGACAGGGTCTTCTGGAAACACCATATATTTT. Its translation is CASRGTGSSGNTIYF. The rearrangement links TRBV10-2 to TRBJ1-3; 9 bases map to TRBD1. The CDR3 runs to 15 residues. Germline trimming cut 6 bases from V and 1 base from J; bases unmatched to any gene: 4. From germline, CDR1 is WSHSY and CDR2 SAAADI.

The gene calls are TRBV15 and TRBJ1-1; TRBD1 matches at 7 bases. Germline trimming cut 3 bases from V and 1 base from J; bases unmatched to any gene: 5. CDR1 and CDR2 (germline): LNHNV, YYDKDF (reference sequence). The CDR3 totals 15 residues. CDR3 sequence: CATSRDRLGNTEAFF. The CDR3 DNA reads TGTGCCACCAGCAGGGACAGGCTCGGGAACACTGAAGCTTTCTTT. Looking up the rest from reference TRBV15 and TRBJ1-1 gives the full variable domain: DAMVIQNPRYQVTQFGKPVTLSCSQTLNHNVMYWYQQKSSQAPKLLFHYYDKDFNNEADTPDNFQSRRPNTSFCFLDIRSPGLGDTAMYLCATSRDRLGNTEAFFGQGTRLTVV.

This chain uses TRBV28 with TRBJ1-2, with D hard to call. The CDR3 totals 13 residues. Looked up from germline, CDR1 is MDHEN and CDR2 is SYDVKM. Trimming took 7 bases from V and 4 from J, leaving 13 bases between them. The DNA of the CDR3 is TGTGCCAGCACAGTAGGACGGTCCTATGGCTACACCTTC. Translation: CASTVGRSYGYTF.

This rearrangement joins TRBV11-3 to TRBJ2-3; D uncertain. Germline V gene lookup returns CDR1 SGHNT and CDR2 YENEEA. The V end lost 5 bases, the J end lost 0 bases, and 9 bases lay between the germline ends. The CDR3 length is 14 residues. The CDR3 loop is CASSPTPSTDTQYF. The CDR3 coding sequence is TGTGCCAGCAGCCCGACACCGAGCACAGATACGCAGTATTTT.

V and J are TRBV10-3 and TRBJ2-6; possibly TRBD2 for D (7 bases). The length of the CDR3 is 15 residues. The germline CDR1 and CDR2 sequences are ENHRY and SYGVKD. Trimming removed 7 bases from V and 0 bases from J, with 10 bases in between. CDR3 loop: CAIKGGASGANVLTF. The CDR3 DNA reads as TGTGCCATCAAAGGGGGGGCCTCTGGGGCCAACGTCCTGACTTTC.

The CDR3, as DNA: TGCGCCAGCAGCTTGGAAGGCAGGTCTGGGGCCAACGTCCTGACTTTC. Translation gives CASSLEGRSGANVLTF. This chain joins TRBV5-1 and TRBJ2-6; the D is unclear. Germline-derived CDR1 and CDR2 are SGHRS and YFSETQ. The length of the CDR3 is 16 residues. V was clipped by 0 bases and J by 1 base, with 8 bases between them.

The J gene is TRBJ2-2, the V gene TRBV4-3; D remains unclear. This CDR3 has 16 residues. Germline V gene lookup returns CDR1 LGHNA and CDR2 YSLEER. Trimming took off 0 bases at V and 0 bases at J, with 8 bases between the two ends. CDR3 in amino acids: CASSQDSVANTGELFF. CDR3 DNA sequence: TGCGCCAGCAGCCAAGATTCTGTCGCGAACACCGGGGAGCTGTTTTTT.

A single count supports this clone. V is TRBV28 and J is TRBJ2-7, with 10 bases lining up with TRBD1. Germline-derived CDR1 and CDR2 are MDHEN and SYDVKM. After removal of 8 bases from V and 5 bases from J, the junction contained 12 bases not matched to a gene. This CDR3 has 15 residues. CDR3 residues: CASGASGDRGDEQYF. The CDR3 DNA reads as TGTGCCAGCGGGGCCTCTGGGGACAGGGGTGACGAGCAGTACTTC. Full variable domain (remainder filled in from reference TRBV28 and TRBJ2-7): DVKVTQSSRYLVKRTGEKVFLECVQDMDHENMFWYRQDPGLGLRLIYFSYDVKMKEKGDIPEGYSVSREKKERFSLILESASTNQTSMYLCASGASGDRGDEQYFGPGTRLTVT.

This chain uses TRBV7-9 with TRBJ1-4; D unclear. This CDR3 region has 15 residues. V was pared by 2 bases and J by 5 bases, with 12 bases between. Germline values: CDR1 SEHNR, CDR2 FQNEAQ (reference sequence). The CDR3 loop reads CASSLTHTGNEKLFF. The CDR3 nucleotides read TGTGCCAGCAGCTTAACCCATACGGGGAATGAAAAACTGTTTTTT.

In nucleotides, the CDR3 is TGTGCCAGCAGGGGTACAAATTCACCCCTCCACTTT. Amino acids: CASRGTNSPLHF. The chain has TRBV3-1 (or the pseudogene TRBV3-2) and TRBJ1-6, with D unresolved. Germline assignment: CDR1 LGHDT and CDR2 YNNKEL (reference sequence). V lost 6 bases and J lost 7, with 7 bases in between. The CDR3 runs 12 residues.

The chain carries TRBV6-5 and TRBJ2-7, with D unclear. Trimming took 0 bases from V and 2 from J, leaving 11 bases between them. Per germline, CDR1 MNHEY and CDR2 SVGAGI. The CDR3 spans 15 residues. CDR3 loop: CASSYSPDRTYEQYF. The CDR3 DNA reads as TGTGCCAGCAGTTACTCACCTGACCGGACCTACGAGCAGTACTTC.

V usage is TRBV5-4 and J usage is TRBJ1-1; weak D call: TRBD1 (6 bases). Trimming removed 4 bases from V and 1 base from J, with 14 bases in between. The CDR3 runs to 15 residues. CDR1 is SGHNT and CDR2 is YYREEE in the germline V gene (reference sequence). The CDR3 DNA reads TGTGCCAGCAGCCCCGGGGAAGGGGGGAACACTGAAGCTTTCTTT. It encodes CASSPGEGGNTEAFF.